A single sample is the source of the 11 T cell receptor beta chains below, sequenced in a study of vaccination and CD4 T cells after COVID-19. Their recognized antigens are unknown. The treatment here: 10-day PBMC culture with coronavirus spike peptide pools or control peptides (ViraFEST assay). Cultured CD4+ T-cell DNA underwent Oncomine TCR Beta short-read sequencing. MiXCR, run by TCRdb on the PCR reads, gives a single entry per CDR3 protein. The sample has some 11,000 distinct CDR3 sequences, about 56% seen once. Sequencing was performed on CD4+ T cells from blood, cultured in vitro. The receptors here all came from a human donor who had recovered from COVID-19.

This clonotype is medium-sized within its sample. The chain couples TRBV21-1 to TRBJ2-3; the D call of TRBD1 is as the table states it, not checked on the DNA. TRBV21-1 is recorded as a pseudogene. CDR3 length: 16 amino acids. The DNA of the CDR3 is TGTGCCAGCAGCTCCCGGGACACCCAATGCACAGATACGCAGTATTTT. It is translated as CASSSRDTQCTDTQYF.

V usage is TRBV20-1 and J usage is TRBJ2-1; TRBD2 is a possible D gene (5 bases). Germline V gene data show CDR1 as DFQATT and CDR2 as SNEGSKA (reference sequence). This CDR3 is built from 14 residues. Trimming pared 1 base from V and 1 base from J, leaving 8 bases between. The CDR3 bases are TGCAGTGCTAGAGGAGCGGTTTCCTACAATGAGCAGTTCTTC. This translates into CSARGAVSYNEQFF.

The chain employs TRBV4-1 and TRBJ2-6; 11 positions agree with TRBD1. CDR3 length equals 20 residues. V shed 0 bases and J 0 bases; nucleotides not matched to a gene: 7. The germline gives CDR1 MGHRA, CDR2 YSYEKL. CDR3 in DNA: TGCGCCAGCAGCCAAGATAGGGGACAGGGGGTGAGCTCTGGGGCCAACGTCCTGACTTTC. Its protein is CASSQDRGQGVSSGANVLTF.

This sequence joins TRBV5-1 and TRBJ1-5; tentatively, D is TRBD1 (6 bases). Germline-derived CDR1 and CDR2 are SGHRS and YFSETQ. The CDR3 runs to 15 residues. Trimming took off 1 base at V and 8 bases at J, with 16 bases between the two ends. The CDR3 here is CASSLWGPEGEPQHF. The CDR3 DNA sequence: TGCGCCAGCAGCTTGTGGGGGCCCGAAGGTGAGCCCCAGCATTTT.

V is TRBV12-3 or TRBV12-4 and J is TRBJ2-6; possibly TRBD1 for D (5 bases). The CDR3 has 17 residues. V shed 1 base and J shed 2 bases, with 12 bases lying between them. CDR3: CASSLGTGRPGANVLTF. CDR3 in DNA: TGTGCCAGCAGTTTAGGCACAGGCCGCCCTGGGGCCAACGTCCTGACTTTC.

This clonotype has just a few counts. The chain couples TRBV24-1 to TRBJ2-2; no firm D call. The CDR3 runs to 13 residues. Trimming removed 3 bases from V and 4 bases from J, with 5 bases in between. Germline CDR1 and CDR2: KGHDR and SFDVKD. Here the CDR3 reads CATSDRVTGELFF. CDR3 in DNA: TGTGCCACCAGTGATCGGGTCACCGGGGAGCTGTTTTTT.

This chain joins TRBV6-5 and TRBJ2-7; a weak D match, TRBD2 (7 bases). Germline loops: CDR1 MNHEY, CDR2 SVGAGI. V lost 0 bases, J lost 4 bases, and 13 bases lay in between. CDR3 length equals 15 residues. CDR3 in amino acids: CASSYSRGGEYEQYF. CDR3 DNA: TGTGCCAGCAGTTACTCAAGGGGGGGGGAGTACGAGCAGTACTTC.

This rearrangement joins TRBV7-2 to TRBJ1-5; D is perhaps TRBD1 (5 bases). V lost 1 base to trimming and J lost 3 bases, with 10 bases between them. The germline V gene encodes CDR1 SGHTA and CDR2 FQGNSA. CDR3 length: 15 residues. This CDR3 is CASSLVGGVNQPQHF. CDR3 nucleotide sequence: TGTGCCAGCAGCTTAGTGGGGGGGGTCAATCAGCCCCAGCATTTT.

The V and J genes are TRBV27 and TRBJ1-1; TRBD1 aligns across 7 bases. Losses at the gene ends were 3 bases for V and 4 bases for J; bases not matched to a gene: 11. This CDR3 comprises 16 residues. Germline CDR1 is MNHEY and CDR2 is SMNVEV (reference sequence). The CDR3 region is CASSLVTGLSGTEAFF. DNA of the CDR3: TGTGCCAGCAGTTTGGTGACAGGGCTCTCGGGCACTGAAGCTTTCTTT.

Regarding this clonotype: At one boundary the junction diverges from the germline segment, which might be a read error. The CDR3 region is CASRLQLTSGDTIYF. CDR3 nucleotide sequence: TGTGCCAGCAGATTACAGCTTACCTCTGGAGACACCATATATTTT. J is TRBJ1-3 and V is TRBV28; the D is unclear. Germline values: CDR1 MDHEN, CDR2 SYDVKM. This CDR3 comprises 15 residues.

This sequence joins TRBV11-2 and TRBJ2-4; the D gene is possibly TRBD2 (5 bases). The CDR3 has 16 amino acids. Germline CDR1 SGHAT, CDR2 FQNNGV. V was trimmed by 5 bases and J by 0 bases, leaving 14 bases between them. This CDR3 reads CASSKRTGIAKNIQYF. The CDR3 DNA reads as TGTGCCAGCAGCAAGCGCACCGGGATAGCCAAAAACATTCAGTACTTC.